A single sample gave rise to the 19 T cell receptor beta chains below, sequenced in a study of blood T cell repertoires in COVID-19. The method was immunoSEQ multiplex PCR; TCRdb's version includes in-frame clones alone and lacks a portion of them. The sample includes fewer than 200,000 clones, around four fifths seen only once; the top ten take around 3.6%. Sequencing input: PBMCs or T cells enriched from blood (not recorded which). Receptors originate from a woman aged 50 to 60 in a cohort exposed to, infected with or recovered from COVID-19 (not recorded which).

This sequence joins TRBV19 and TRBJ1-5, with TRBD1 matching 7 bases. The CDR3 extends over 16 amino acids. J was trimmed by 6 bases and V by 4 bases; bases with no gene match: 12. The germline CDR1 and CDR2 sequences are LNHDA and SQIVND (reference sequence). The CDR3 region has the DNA TGTGCCAGTAGTAACTCAAAGACAGGGTACGGTCAGCCCCAGCATTTT. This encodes CASSNSKTGYGQPQHF.

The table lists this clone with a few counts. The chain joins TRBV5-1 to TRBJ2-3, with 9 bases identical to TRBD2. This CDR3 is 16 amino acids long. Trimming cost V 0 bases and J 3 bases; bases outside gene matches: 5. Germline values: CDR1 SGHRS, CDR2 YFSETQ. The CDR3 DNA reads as TGCGCCAGCAGCTTGGAAGGCGGGGGGGATACAGATACGCAGTATTTT. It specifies CASSLEGGGDTDTQYF.

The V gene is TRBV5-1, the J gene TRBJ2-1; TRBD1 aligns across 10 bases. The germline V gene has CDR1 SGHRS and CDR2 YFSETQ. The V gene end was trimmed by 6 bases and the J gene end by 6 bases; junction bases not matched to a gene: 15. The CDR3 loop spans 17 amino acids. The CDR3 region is CASTLPLGGQGPNEQFF. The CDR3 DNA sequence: TGCGCCAGCACTCTACCTCTGGGGGGACAGGGGCCCAATGAGCAGTTCTTC.

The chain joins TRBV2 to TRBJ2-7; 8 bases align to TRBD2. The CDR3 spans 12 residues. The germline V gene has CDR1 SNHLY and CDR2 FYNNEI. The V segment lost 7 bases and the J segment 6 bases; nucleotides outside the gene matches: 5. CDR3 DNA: TGTGCCAGCACGGGACTAGGGAGCGAGCAGTACTTC. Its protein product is CASTGLGSEQYF.

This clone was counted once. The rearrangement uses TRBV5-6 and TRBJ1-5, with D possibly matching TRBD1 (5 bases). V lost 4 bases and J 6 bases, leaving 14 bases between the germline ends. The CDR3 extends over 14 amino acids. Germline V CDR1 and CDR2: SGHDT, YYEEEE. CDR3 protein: CASSVAGGFQPQHF. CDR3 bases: TGTGCCAGCAGCGTGGCCGGGGGTTTTCAGCCCCAGCATTTT. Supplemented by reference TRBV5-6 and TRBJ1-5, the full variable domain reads DAGVTQSPTHLIKTRGQQVTLRCSPKSGHDTVSWYQQALGQGPQFIFQYYEEEERQRGNFPDRFSGHQFPNYSSELNVNALLLGDSALYLCASSVAGGFQPQHFGDGTRLSIL.

The CDR3 region is CASSSAPGQGATGELFF. The CDR3 nucleotides are TGTGCCAGCAGCTCGGCGCCGGGACAGGGGGCCACCGGGGAGCTGTTTTTT. J is TRBJ2-2 and V is TRBV5-4; 12 nucleotides align to TRBD1. Germline V gene lookup returns CDR1 SGHNT and CDR2 YYREEE (reference sequence). The trim removed 3 bases at V and 4 bases at J, leaving 7 bases unmatched. The CDR3 has 17 amino acids.

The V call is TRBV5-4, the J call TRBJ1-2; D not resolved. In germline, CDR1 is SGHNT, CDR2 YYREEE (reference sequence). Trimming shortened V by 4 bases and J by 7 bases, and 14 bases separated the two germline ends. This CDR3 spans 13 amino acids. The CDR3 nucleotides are TGTGCCAGCAGCCCGGAGCGGTTAGGTGGCTACACCTTC. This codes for CASSPERLGGYTF.

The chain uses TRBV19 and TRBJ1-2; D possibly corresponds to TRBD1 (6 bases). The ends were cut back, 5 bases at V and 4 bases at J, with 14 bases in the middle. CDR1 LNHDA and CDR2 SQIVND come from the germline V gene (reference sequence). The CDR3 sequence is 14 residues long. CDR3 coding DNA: TGTGCCAGTAGTTTTGGACAGACGATCTATGGCTACACCTTC. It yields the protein CASSFGQTIYGYTF.

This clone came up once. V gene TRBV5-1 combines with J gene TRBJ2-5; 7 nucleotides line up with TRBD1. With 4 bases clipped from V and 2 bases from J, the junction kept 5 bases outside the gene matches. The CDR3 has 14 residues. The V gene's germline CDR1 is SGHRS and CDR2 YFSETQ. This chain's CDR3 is CASSPGTEQETQYF. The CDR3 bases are TGCGCCAGCAGCCCAGGGACAGAACAAGAGACCCAGTACTTC.

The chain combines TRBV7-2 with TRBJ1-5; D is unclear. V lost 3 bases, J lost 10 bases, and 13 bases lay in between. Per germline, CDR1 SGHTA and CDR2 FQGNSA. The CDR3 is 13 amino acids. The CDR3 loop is CASSFGVARPQHF. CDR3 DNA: TGTGCCAGCAGCTTCGGAGTGGCTCGACCCCAGCATTTT.

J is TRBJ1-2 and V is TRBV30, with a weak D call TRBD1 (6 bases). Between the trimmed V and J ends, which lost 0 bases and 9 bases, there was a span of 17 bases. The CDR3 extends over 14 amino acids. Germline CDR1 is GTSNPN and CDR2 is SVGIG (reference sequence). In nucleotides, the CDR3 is TGTGCCTGGAGTGTTTACAGGGAAGGAGATAGCTACACCTTC. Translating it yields CAWSVYREGDSYTF.

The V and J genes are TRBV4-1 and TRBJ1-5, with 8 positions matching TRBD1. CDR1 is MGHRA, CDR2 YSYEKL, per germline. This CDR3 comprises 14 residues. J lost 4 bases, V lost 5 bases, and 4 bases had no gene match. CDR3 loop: CASSDRQGNQPQHF. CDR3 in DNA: TGCGCCAGCAGCGATCGACAGGGGAATCAGCCCCAGCATTTT.

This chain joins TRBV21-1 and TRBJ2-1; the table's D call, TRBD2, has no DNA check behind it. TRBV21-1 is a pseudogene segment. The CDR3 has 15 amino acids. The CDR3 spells CASSKWGLAGDEQFF. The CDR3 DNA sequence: TGTGCCAGCAGCAAGTGGGGACTAGCGGGGGATGAGCAGTTCTTC.

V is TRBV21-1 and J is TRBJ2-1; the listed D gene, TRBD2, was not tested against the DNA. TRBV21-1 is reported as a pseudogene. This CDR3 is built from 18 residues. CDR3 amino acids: CASSNGRRERDSYNEQFF. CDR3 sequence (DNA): TGTGCCAGCAGCAACGGCCGAAGGGAGCGGGACTCCTACAATGAGCAGTTCTTC.

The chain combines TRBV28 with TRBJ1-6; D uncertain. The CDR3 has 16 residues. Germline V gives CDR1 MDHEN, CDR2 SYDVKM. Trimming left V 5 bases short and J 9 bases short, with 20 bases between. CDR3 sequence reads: CASSNGDFDFSSPLHF. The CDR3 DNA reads TGTGCCAGCAGTAACGGGGATTTTGACTTCAGTTCACCCCTCCACTTT.

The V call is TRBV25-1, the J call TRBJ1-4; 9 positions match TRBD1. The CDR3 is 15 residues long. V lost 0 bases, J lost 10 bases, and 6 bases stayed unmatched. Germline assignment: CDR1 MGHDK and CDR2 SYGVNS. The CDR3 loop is CASSEYGTGMVKLFF. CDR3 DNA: TGTGCCAGCAGTGAATACGGGACAGGGATGGTAAAACTGTTTTTT.

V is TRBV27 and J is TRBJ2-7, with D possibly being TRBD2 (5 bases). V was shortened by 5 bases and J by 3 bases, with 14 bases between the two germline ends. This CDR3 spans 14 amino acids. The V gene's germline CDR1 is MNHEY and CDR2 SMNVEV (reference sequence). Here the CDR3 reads CASSPLIGVYEQYF. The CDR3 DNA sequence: TGTGCCAGCAGTCCTCTCATCGGGGTCTACGAGCAGTACTTC.

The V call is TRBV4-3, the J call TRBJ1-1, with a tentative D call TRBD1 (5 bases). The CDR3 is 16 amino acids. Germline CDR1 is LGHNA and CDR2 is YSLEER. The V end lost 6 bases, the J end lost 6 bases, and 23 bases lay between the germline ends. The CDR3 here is CASRQEELTVSSEAFF. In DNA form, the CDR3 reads TGCGCCAGCAGACAGGAAGAATTGACGGTCTCATCTGAAGCTTTCTTT.

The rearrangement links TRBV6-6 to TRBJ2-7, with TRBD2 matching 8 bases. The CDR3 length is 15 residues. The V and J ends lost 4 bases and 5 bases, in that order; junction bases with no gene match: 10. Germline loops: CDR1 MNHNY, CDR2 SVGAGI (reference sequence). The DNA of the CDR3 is TGTGCCAGCAGTTCCCCCCGGGGGGGGAAAGACGAGCAGTACTTC. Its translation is CASSSPRGGKDEQYF.